The 12 T cell receptor beta chains in this list originate from one sample, sequenced in a study of shared clonotypes between healthy human individuals. Assay used: immunoSEQ multiplex PCR; TCRdb lists only in-frame clones, some missing. This repertoire shows about 2.4 million clones, around nine tenths found once; its top ten account for around 0.15%. The sequenced sample consisted of naive CD4+ T cells sorted from blood. The subset: CD45RA+ positively selected. The source of these receptors is a man aged 18 to 30 in good health.

J is TRBJ2-5 and V is TRBV10-3; D perhaps matches TRBD2 (5 bases). Between the trimmed V and J ends, which lost 10 bases and 5 bases, there was a span of 14 bases. Germline V CDR1 and CDR2: ENHRY, SYGVKD. The CDR3 runs 12 residues. CDR3 DNA: TGTGCCACCGGAGGTGCACGGGAGACCCAGTACTTC. Encoded protein: CATGGARETQYF.

This rearrangement joins TRBV11-3 to TRBJ1-3; D remains ambiguous. This CDR3 region has 15 residues. Trimming took 2 bases from V and 2 from J, leaving 10 bases between them. The germline CDR1 and CDR2 sequences are SGHNT and YENEEA. The DNA for the CDR3 is TGTGCCAGCAGCTTATCGGCGGCAGCTGGAAACACCATATATTTT. It yields the protein CASSLSAAAGNTIYF.

The genes are TRBV2 and TRBJ2-1, with TRBD2 as a possible D gene (6 bases). Trimming shortened V by 5 bases and J by 16 bases, and 24 bases separated the two germline ends. CDR3 length equals 14 residues. CDR1 SNHLY and CDR2 FYNNEI come from the germline V gene. The CDR3 DNA follows: TGTGCCAGCAGTCAACCTTTGACTAGACGGGGACGTTTCTTC. Translated: CASSQPLTRRGRFF.

About this clone itself: Distinct nucleotide sequences in the sample also encode this CDR3. The CDR3 coding sequence is TGTGCCAGCAGTTACCGGCAGGGAAACTATGGCTACACCTTC. This gives the protein CASSYRQGNYGYTF. J is TRBJ1-2 and V is TRBV6-6, with D possibly TRBD1 on 5 matching bases. CDR3 size: 14 residues. V was trimmed by 2 bases and J by 2 bases, leaving 9 bases between them. Germline CDR1 is MNHNY and CDR2 is SVGAGI (reference sequence).

This clone has just one count. The rearrangement uses TRBV6-5 and TRBJ2-1, with D possibly being TRBD1 (6 bases). This CDR3 has 15 residues. Germline V gives CDR1 MNHEY, CDR2 SVGAGI. The ends were cut back, 6 bases at V and 7 bases at J, with 19 bases in the middle. In DNA, the CDR3 is TGTGCCAGCAGACAAACAGGGTTCAAGCGGAATGAGCAGTTCTTC. It encodes CASRQTGFKRNEQFF.

This chain uses TRBV5-1 with TRBJ2-5; D ambiguous. Trimming removed 5 bases at V and 6 bases at J, with 17 bases between. The CDR3 consists of 14 residues. CDR1 is SGHRS, CDR2 YFSETQ, per germline. CDR3: CASRQIMAEKTQYF. DNA for the CDR3: TGCGCCAGCAGGCAGATTATGGCCGAAAAGACCCAGTACTTC.

This chain connects TRBV18 to TRBJ2-5; 8 bases fit TRBD2. After removal of 1 base from V and 2 bases from J, the junction contained 3 bases not matched to a gene. CDR3 length: 15 residues. Looked up from germline, CDR1 is KGHSH and CDR2 is LQKENI. CDR3 amino acids: CASSPRASGQETQYF. The CDR3 region has the DNA TGTGCCAGCTCACCACGCGCTAGCGGGCAAGAGACCCAGTACTTC.

In the case of this clone: This specimen includes other DNA sequences encoding the same CDR3. The CDR3 reads CASSVGRGTDTQYF. The CDR3 region has the DNA TGTGCCAGCAGTGTGGGCAGGGGGACAGATACGCAGTATTTT. The chain uses TRBV2 and TRBJ2-3; 7 bases are shared with TRBD1. The trim removed 4 bases at V and 3 bases at J, leaving 4 bases unmatched. The CDR3 is made up of 14 amino acids. CDR1 and CDR2 (germline): SNHLY, FYNNEI. The complete variable domain, with remaining parts taken from reference TRBV2 and TRBJ2-3, reads EPEVTQTPSHQVTQMGQEVILRCVPISNHLYFYWYRQILGQKVEFLVSFYNNEISEKSEIFDDQFSVERPDGSNFTLKIRSTKLEDSAMYFCASSVGRGTDTQYFGPGTRLTVL.

The gene calls are TRBV28 and TRBJ1-3; D perhaps matches TRBD1 (5 bases). Germline CDR1 is MDHEN and CDR2 is SYDVKM. The CDR3 loop spans 14 amino acids. V shed 5 bases and J shed 3 bases, with 11 bases lying between them. CDR3 sequence reads: CASSAPGHGNTIYF. The CDR3 bases are TGTGCCAGCAGTGCACCAGGGCATGGAAACACCATATATTTT.

This sequence joins TRBV10-3 and TRBJ2-2; 9 nucleotides line up with TRBD2. After removal of 7 bases from V and 5 bases from J, the junction contained 5 bases not matched to a gene. CDR3 length: 14 residues. Germline lookup yields CDR1 ENHRY and CDR2 SYGVKD. CDR3 region: CAITPSGRTGELFF. The CDR3 DNA reads as TGTGCCATCACTCCCAGCGGGAGGACCGGGGAGCTGTTTTTT.

This sequence joins TRBV11-3 and TRBJ2-7; a possible D gene is TRBD2 (6 bases). The CDR3 is 14 residues long. The V and J ends lost 0 bases and 5 bases respectively, with 11 bases between them. Germline V gene data show CDR1 as SGHNT and CDR2 as YENEEA. CDR3 sequence reads: CASSLEPGVNEQYF. DNA for the CDR3: TGTGCCAGCAGCTTAGAACCGGGAGTGAACGAGCAGTACTTC.

This clone was recorded once. This same CDR3 is encoded by further DNA sequences in the sample. The V and J genes are TRBV7-2 and TRBJ1-5; the D is unclear. The CDR3 loop spans 13 amino acids. The germline V and J ends were trimmed by 3 bases and 1 base, with 4 bases remaining between them. CDR1 and CDR2 (germline): SGHTA, FQGNSA. The CDR3: CASSFRSNQPQHF. CDR3 DNA sequence: TGTGCCAGCAGCTTCCGCAGCAATCAGCCCCAGCATTTT.